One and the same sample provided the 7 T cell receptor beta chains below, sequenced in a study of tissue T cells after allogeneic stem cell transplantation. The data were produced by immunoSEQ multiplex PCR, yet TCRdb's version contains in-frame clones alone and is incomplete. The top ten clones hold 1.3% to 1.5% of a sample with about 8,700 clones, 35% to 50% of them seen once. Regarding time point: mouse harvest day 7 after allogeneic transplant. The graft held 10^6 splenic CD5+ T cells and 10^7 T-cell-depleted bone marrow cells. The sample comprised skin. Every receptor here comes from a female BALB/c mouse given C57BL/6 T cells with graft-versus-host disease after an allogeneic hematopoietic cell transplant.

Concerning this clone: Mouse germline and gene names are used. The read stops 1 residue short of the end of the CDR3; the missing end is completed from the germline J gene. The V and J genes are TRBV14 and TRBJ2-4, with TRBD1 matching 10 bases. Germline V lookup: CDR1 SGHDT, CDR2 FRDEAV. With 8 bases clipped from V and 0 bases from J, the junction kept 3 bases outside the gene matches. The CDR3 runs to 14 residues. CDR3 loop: CASRQGASQNTLYF. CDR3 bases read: TGTGCCAGTCGACAGGGGGCTAGTCAAAACACCTTGTAC.

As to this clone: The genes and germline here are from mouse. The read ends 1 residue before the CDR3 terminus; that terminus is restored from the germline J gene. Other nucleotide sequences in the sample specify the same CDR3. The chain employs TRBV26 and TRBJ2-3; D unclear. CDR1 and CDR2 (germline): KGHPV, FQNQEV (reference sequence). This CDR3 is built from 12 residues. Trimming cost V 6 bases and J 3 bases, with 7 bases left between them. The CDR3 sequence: CASSPGAETLYF. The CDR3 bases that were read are TGTGCCAGCAGCCCAGGAGCAGAAACGCTGTAT.

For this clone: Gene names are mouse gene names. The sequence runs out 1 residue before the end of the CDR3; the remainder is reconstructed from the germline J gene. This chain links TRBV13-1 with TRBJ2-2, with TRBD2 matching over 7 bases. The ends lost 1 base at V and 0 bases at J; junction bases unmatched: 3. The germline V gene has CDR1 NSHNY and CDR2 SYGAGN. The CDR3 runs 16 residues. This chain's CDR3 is CASSDTGATNTGQLYF. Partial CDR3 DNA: TGTGCCAGCAGTGATACTGGGGCGACAAACACCGGGCAGCTCTAC.

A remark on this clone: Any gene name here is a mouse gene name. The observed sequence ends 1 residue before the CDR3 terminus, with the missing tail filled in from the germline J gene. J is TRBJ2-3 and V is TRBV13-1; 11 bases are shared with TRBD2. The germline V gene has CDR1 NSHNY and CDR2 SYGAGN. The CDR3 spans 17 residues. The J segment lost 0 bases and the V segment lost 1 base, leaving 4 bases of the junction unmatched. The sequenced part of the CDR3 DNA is TGTGCCAGCAGTGATATGGACTGGGGGGCTAGTGCAGAAACGCTGTAT. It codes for CASSDMDWGASAETLY. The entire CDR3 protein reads CASSDMDWGASAETLYF.

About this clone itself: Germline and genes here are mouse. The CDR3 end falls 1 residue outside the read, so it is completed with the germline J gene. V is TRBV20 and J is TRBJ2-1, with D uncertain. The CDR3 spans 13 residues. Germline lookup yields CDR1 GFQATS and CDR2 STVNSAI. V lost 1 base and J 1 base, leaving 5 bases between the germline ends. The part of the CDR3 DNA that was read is TGTGGTGCTAGGGCAGCGAACTATGCTGAGCAGTTC. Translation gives CGARAANYAEQF. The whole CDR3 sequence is CGARAANYAEQFF.

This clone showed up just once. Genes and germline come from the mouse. Incomplete CDR3 DNA: TGTGCCAGCAGTCCCGGGACAGGGGTCTTC. As protein: CASSPGTGVF. The CDR3 in full is CASSPGTGVFF. The chain carries TRBV15 and TRBJ1-1, with 9 bases aligning to TRBD1. The missing CDR3 end, 1 residue past where the read stops, is filled in from the germline J gene. Germline V gene data show CDR1 as SGHND and CDR2 as FRSKSL. This CDR3 is built from 11 residues. J lost 11 bases, V lost 5 bases, and 3 bases had no gene match.

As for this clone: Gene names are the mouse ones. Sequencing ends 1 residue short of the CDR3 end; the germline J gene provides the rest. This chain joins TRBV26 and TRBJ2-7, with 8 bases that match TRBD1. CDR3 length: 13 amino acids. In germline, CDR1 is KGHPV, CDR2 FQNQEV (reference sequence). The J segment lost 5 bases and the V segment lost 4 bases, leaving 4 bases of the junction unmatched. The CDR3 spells CASSPRDRNEQYF. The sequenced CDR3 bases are TGTGCCAGCAGTCCCCGGGACAGGAATGAACAGTAC.